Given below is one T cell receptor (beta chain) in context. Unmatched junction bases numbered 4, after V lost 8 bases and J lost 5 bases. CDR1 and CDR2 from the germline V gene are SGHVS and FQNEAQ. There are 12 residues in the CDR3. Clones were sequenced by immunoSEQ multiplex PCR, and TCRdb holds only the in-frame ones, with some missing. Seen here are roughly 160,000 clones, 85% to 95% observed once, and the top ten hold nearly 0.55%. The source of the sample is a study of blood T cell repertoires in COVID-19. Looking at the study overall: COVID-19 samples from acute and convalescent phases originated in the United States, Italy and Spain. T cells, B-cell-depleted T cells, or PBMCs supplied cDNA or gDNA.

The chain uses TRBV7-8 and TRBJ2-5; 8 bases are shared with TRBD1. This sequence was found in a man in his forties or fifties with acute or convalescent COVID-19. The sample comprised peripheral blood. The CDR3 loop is CASQGAGETQYF. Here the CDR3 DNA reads TGTGCCAGCCAGGGGGCCGGGGAGACCCAGTACTTC.